The 10 T cell receptor beta chains reported below all come from one sample, sequenced in a study of T cell repertoires in cytomegalovirus infection. TCRdb re-called the reads with MiXCR, one entry per CDR3 protein. The data hold 150,000 to 200,000 distinct CDR3 sequences, with roughly a fifth observed a single time. The material sequenced was PBMCs. The receptors derive from a human donor in good health (CMV status not recorded). Some clones in this sample may be carry-over from other donors' samples.

V and J are TRBV6-6 and TRBJ1-3; D unresolved. Germline CDR1 and CDR2: MNHNY and SVGAGI (reference sequence). The CDR3 sequence is 16 residues long. Deletions cut 0 bases from V and 1 base from J, with 10 bases between. The CDR3 sequence: CASSYSRRLSGNTIYF. The CDR3 DNA reads TGTGCCAGCAGTTACTCCCGTCGCCTTTCTGGAAACACCATATATTTT.

This rearrangement joins TRBV12-3 or TRBV12-4 to TRBJ1-1; D call uncertain. CDR3 size: 12 residues. The V end was cut by 6 bases, the J end by 9 bases, with 14 bases between. The CDR3 nucleotides are TGTGCCAGCAGCCCATCCTTTGATCAAGCTTTCTTT. Amino acids: CASSPSFDQAFF.

The V gene is TRBV12-3 or TRBV12-4, the J gene TRBJ2-7, with 7 bases aligning to TRBD1. The CDR3 runs to 16 residues. J gave up 0 bases and V 4 bases, and 9 bases lay outside the gene matches. DNA for the CDR3: TGTGCCAGCAGTTCTTTGACAGGGTCGAGCTCCTACGAGCAGTACTTC. Its translation is CASSSLTGSSSYEQYF.

Ten or more counts support this clonotype. The rearrangement joins TRBV7-8 to TRBJ2-3; 12 bases line up with TRBD1. The CDR3 spans 15 residues. Germline CDR1 is SGHVS and CDR2 is FQNEAQ. After removal of 4 bases from V and 3 bases from J, the junction contained 2 bases not matched to a gene. The CDR3 DNA reads TGTGCCAGCAGCTCGGGACAGGGGGCGACAGATACGCAGTATTTT. It specifies CASSSGQGATDTQYF.

This clonotype occurred a few times. The chain couples TRBV28 to TRBJ2-7; D is perhaps TRBD1 (6 bases). Trimming pared 9 bases from V and 3 bases from J, leaving 15 bases between. The germline V gene has CDR1 MDHEN and CDR2 SYDVKM. CDR3 length equals 13 residues. Here the CDR3 DNA reads TGTGCCAGTTCGCCGGGACAAAGCTACGAGCAGTACTTC. Residues: CASSPGQSYEQYF.

The chain recombines TRBV5-6 with TRBJ2-3; D possibly corresponds to TRBD2 (7 bases). The V gene's germline CDR1 is SGHDT and CDR2 YYEEEE. V was trimmed by 5 bases and J by 0 bases, leaving 13 bases between them. The CDR3 is made up of 15 amino acids. The CDR3 is CASRRTGGSTDTQYF. CDR3 nucleotides: TGTGCCAGCAGACGAACGGGGGGCAGCACAGATACGCAGTATTTT.

The V call is TRBV5-1, the J call TRBJ2-1; 10 nucleotides agree with TRBD2. Germline lookup yields CDR1 SGHRS and CDR2 YFSETQ. Losses at the gene ends were 2 bases for V and 6 bases for J; bases not matched to a gene: 11. The CDR3 totals 17 residues. The CDR3 DNA reads as TGCGCCAGCAGCTTACCAAGACTAGCGGGTTCAGGCAATGAGCAGTTCTTC. Translated: CASSLPRLAGSGNEQFF. The complete variable domain, with remaining parts taken from reference TRBV5-1 and TRBJ2-1, reads KAGVTQTPRYLIKTRGQQVTLSCSPISGHRSVSWYQQTPGQGLQFLFEYFSETQRNKGNFPGRFSGRQFSNSRSEMNVSTLELGDSALYLCASSLPRLAGSGNEQFFGPGTRLTVL.

This clonotype has just a few counts. V gene TRBV19 combines with J gene TRBJ2-6; D gene unclear. Germline-derived CDR1 and CDR2 are LNHDA and SQIVND (reference sequence). This CDR3 comprises 15 residues. V lost 4 bases and J 0 bases, leaving 7 bases between the germline ends. In DNA form, the CDR3 reads TGTGCCAGTAGTAAGAGAAGCTCTGGGGCCAACGTCCTGACTTTC. This codes for CASSKRSSGANVLTF.

Only a few counts were recorded for this clonotype. This chain uses TRBV19 with TRBJ2-3; TRBD2 matches at 13 bases. This CDR3 has 15 residues. V lost 6 bases to trimming and J lost 4 bases; unmatched junction nucleotides: 4. Looked up from germline, CDR1 is LNHDA and CDR2 is SQIVND (reference sequence). The CDR3 loop reads CASSSLAGGSDTQYF. DNA for the CDR3: TGTGCCAGTAGCTCACTAGCGGGAGGGTCAGATACGCAGTATTTT.

The V call is TRBV11-2, the J call TRBJ1-5; no reliable D call. V shed 4 bases and J shed 4 bases, with 8 bases lying between them. The germline V gene has CDR1 SGHAT and CDR2 FQNNGV. CDR3 size: 13 residues. The CDR3 DNA reads TGTGCCAGCAGCTCAGAGGTGAATCAGCCCCAGCATTTT. Translated, it gives CASSSEVNQPQHF.